The text below deals with one T cell receptor beta chain. The target antigen is unknown. Donors were drawn from the approximately 130-subject validation cohort, separate from the roughly 700-subject first cohort. These data are taken from a study of cytomegalovirus exposure and HLA in healthy donors. Whole-study context: The 130 or so validation repertoires, a later analysis reported, used the same platform as the 600 to 850 repertoires from the first cohort. Study-wide findings and caveats: Overall, some 160 TCR beta chains were annotated as cytomegalovirus-associated. The finding came from a later analysis; first-cohort TCR clusters tended to co-occur in the roughly 110 validation repertoires.

CDR1 and CDR2 (germline): SGHRS, YFSETQ. With 0 bases removed from V and 0 bases from J, the gap between germline ends came to 11 bases. The CDR3 consists of 16 residues. Sequencing was performed with immunoSEQ multiplex PCR; in TCRdb, only in-frame clones are kept and a portion is missing. The table includes 250,000 to 300,000 clones, 85% to 90% detected once. The chain has TRBV5-1 and TRBJ2-3; D call uncertain. The clonotype originates from a woman aged 18-29 years in good health and CMV-seronegative. The source material was PBMCs. CDR3: CASSLGSTPSTDTQYF. The CDR3 nucleotides read TGCGCCAGCAGCTTGGGTAGCACCCCTAGCACAGATACGCAGTATTTT.